This TCR beta chain was obtained from a study of T cell responses to AZD1222 COVID-19 vaccine. On this clone itself: Its specificity is unknown.

The CDR3 spans 16 residues. Germline V lookup: CDR1 MGHRA, CDR2 YSYEKL. With 5 bases clipped from V and 4 bases from J, the junction kept 8 bases outside the gene matches. Profiled with immunoSEQ multiplex PCR; TCRdb holds only in-frame clones, not every one. The sample records under 90,000 clones, 83% being singletons. Study findings and constraints: Vaccine-related CD4 TCRs covered spike, predominating at 160-218 and 743-854.

The sequenced sample was peripheral blood, obtained 28 days after the second AZD1222 dose. This clonotype originated in an adult who received the AZD1222 COVID-19 vaccine. V gene TRBV4-1 combines with J gene TRBJ2-5; 12 nucleotides agree with TRBD2. CDR3 sequence (DNA): TGCGCCAGCAGCAGAGCATTGGGACTAGCGGGAGAGACCCAGTACTTC. This codes for CASSRALGLAGETQYF.